A selection of T cell receptor beta chains follows, all from one sample in a study of cytomegalovirus exposure and HLA in healthy donors. Assay: immunoSEQ multiplex PCR; the TCRdb copy retains only in-frame clones and omits some. This sample has about 220,000 clones; over 80% occur once, and the top ten carry 0.71%. The sequenced material came from PBMCs. These receptors all come from a boy between 2 and 15 years old in good health and CMV-seronegative. CDR3s include the opening cysteine and the closing phenylalanine or tryptophan. Fields, in order: CDR3 length, D gene, J gene, clone size, V gene, CDR3 protein, CDR3 DNA. The D gene is left open where the match is weak. Some rows mark clone size as missing; the rest say once, few, many or name a class of expanded clone.

16 NA TRBJ2-1 once TRBV5-8 CATLDGGASSYNEQFF TGTGCCACCCTAGATGGGGGGGCAAGCTCCTACAATGAGCAGTTCTTC
16 TRBD2 TRBJ2-3 NA TRBV18 CASSPLAGGATDTQYF TGTGCCAGCTCACCCCTAGCGGGAGGGGCCACAGATACGCAGTATTTT
14 TRBD1 TRBJ2-3 NA TRBV7-3 CASSRQGITDTQYF TGTGCCAGCAGCCGACAGGGGATCACAGATACGCAGTATTTT
15 TRBD1 TRBJ1-2 NA TRBV4-1 CASLPGTGSNYGYTF TGCGCCAGCTTACCCGGGACAGGGTCTAACTATGGCTACACCTTC
12 NA TRBJ2-7 NA TRBV12-5 CASGLSSYEQYF TGTGCTAGTGGTTTATCCTCGTACGAGCAGTACTTC
16 TRBD2 TRBJ2-7 NA TRBV10-2 CASSETRLAGADEQYF TGCGCCAGCAGTGAGACTCGACTAGCGGGGGCCGACGAGCAGTACTTC
14 NA TRBJ1-4 NA TRBV13 CASSLGGAYEKLFF TGTGCCAGCAGCTTAGGGGGGGCCTACGAAAAACTGTTTTTT
16 NA TRBJ1-6 NA TRBV27 CASSLVHGSYNSPLHF TGTGCCAGCAGTTTGGTTCACGGCTCCTATAATTCACCCCTCCACTTT
15 TRBD2 TRBJ2-3 NA TRBV30 CAWSLGLAGGNTQYF TGTGCCTGGAGCCTAGGACTAGCGGGGGGGAATACGCAGTATTTT
15 NA TRBJ2-7 few TRBV9 CASSVGGTWGYEQYF TGTGCCAGCAGCGTAGGGGGGACTTGGGGCTACGAGCAGTACTTC
14 TRBD2 TRBJ2-3 NA TRBV6-5 CASTGGLATDTQYF TGTGCCAGCACGGGGGGACTAGCAACAGATACGCAGTATTTT
16 NA TRBJ2-7 NA TRBV27 CASSLRAGRNPYEQYF TGTGCCAGCAGTTTACGCGCAGGGAGGAATCCCTACGAGCAGTACTTC
12 NA TRBJ2-2 NA TRBV5-1 CASSSNTGELFF TGCGCCAGCAGCTCTAACACCGGGGAGCTGTTTTTT
17 TRBD2 TRBJ2-1 NA TRBV2 CASNFLSAGGGYNEQFF TGTGCCAGCAATTTCCTTTCGGCGGGAGGAGGGTACAATGAGCAGTTCTTC
14 NA TRBJ2-7 NA TRBV11-3 CASSLGPSSYEQYF TGTGCCAGCAGCTTAGGTCCCAGCTCCTACGAGCAGTACTTC
15 TRBD2 TRBJ2-3 NA TRBV19 CASSISSGRTDTQYF TGTGCCAGTAGTATTTCTAGCGGGAGAACAGATACGCAGTATTTT
17 TRBD1 TRBJ1-1 NA TRBV18 CASSPYRGTVMNTEAFF TGTGCCAGCTCACCATACAGGGGAACTGTCATGAACACTGAAGCTTTCTTT
15 TRBD2 TRBJ2-7 NA TRBV2 CASSEGTSEIYEQYF TGTGCCAGCAGTGAAGGGACTAGCGAAATCTACGAGCAGTACTTC
16 TRBD1 TRBJ1-5 NA TRBV30 CAWSNYGQGADQPQHF TGTGCCTGGAGTAATTATGGACAGGGGGCCGATCAGCCCCAGCATTTT
15 NA TRBJ2-7 NA TRBV2 CASSEGADGSYEQYF TGTGCCAGCAGTGAAGGGGCAGACGGATCCTACGAGCAGTACTTC
15 NA TRBJ1-2 NA TRBV7-2 CASSLVGRDPNGYTF TGTGCCAGCAGCTTAGTGGGCAGGGATCCCAATGGCTACACCTTC
17 TRBD2 TRBJ2-3 NA TRBV4-2 CASSYLDLAGGTDTQYF TGTGCCAGCTCCTACCTCGACCTAGCGGGGGGCACAGATACGCAGTATTTT
17 TRBD1 TRBJ2-7 NA TRBV7-6 CASSLAGGAGGAYEQYF TGTGCCAGCAGCTTAGCGGGTGGGGCAGGGGGAGCCTACGAGCAGTACTTC
14 TRBD1 TRBJ1-6 NA TRBV19 CATLDRGNNSPLHF TGTGCCACCCTCGACAGGGGGAATAATTCACCCCTCCACTTT
16 TRBD1 TRBJ1-1 NA TRBV13 CASSLAFGGQGTEAFF TGTGCCAGCAGCTTGGCCTTCGGGGGACAGGGAACTGAAGCTTTCTTT
14 NA TRBJ2-7 NA TRBV6-6 CASSYLTSFYEQYF TGTGCCAGCAGTTATCTTACTAGTTTCTACGAGCAGTACTTC
17 TRBD2 TRBJ2-3 NA TRBV7-2 CASSSSSGGDLTDTQYF TGTGCCAGCAGCTCATCTAGCGGGGGGGACCTCACAGATACGCAGTATTTT
17 TRBD2 TRBJ2-3 NA TRBV9 CASSVAWGGGAADTQYF TGTGCCAGCAGCGTAGCTTGGGGCGGGGGGGCGGCAGATACGCAGTATTTT
13 NA TRBJ2-7 once TRBV27 CASSFEGVGEQYF TGTGCCAGCAGTTTTGAGGGGGTGGGCGAGCAGTACTTC
13 NA TRBJ1-2 NA TRBV18 CASSPQREGGYTF TGTGCCAGCTCACCACAACGGGAAGGAGGCTACACCTTC
13 TRBD1 TRBJ1-2 NA TRBV2 CASSVDRGEGYTF TGTGCCAGCAGCGTCGACAGGGGGGAGGGCTACACCTTC
14 NA TRBJ2-5 NA TRBV5-1 CASSPRSGGETQYF TGCGCCAGCAGCCCGAGGTCAGGAGGGGAGACCCAGTACTTC
18 NA TRBJ2-3 NA TRBV5-4 CASSWETTMLTSTDTQYF TGTGCCAGCAGCTGGGAGACTACCATGTTAACTAGCACAGATACGCAGTATTTT
14 NA TRBJ2-5 NA TRBV30 CAWRSGGIGETQYF TGTGCCTGGAGGTCAGGGGGGATAGGGGAGACCCAGTACTTC
15 NA TRBJ2-5 NA TRBV10-3 CAISESGGASGTQYF TGTGCCATCAGTGAGTCTGGCGGGGCCTCGGGGACCCAGTACTTC
13 TRBD2 TRBJ2-2 NA TRBV30 CAWTSGRTGELFF TGTGCCTGGACAAGCGGGAGGACCGGGGAGCTGTTTTTT
13 NA TRBJ2-4 NA TRBV7-9 CASSPPWASGEYF TGTGCCAGCAGCCCCCCATGGGCGTCCGGGGAGTACTTC
13 NA TRBJ1-1 NA TRBV2 CAFAEGDNTEAFF TGTGCCTTTGCCGAGGGGGACAACACTGAAGCTTTCTTT
13 NA TRBJ2-7 NA TRBV7-2 CASSLPGIYEQYF TGTGCCAGCAGCTTACCGGGGATTTACGAGCAGTACTTC
18 TRBD1 TRBJ1-1 NA TRBV12-5 CASGLVLWDRGANTEAFF TGTGCTAGTGGTTTGGTACTCTGGGACAGGGGAGCGAACACTGAAGCTTTCTTT
14 NA TRBJ2-1 once TRBV10-1 CASSEGQGLWEQFF TGCGCCAGCAGTGAAGGACAGGGACTATGGGAGCAGTTCTTC
14 NA TRBJ1-2 NA TRBV30 CAWSVQASHYGYTF TGTGCCTGGAGTGTACAGGCCAGCCACTATGGCTACACCTTC
17 TRBD2 TRBJ2-1 NA TRBV25-1 CASSEYSLAGIYNEQFF TGTGCCAGCAGTGAATACTCCCTAGCGGGGATTTACAATGAGCAGTTCTTC
15 NA TRBJ1-1 NA TRBV13 CASSFTTTMNTEAFF TGTGCCAGCAGCTTCACTACAACCATGAACACTGAAGCTTTCTTT
16 TRBD2 TRBJ2-7 NA TRBV7-2 CASSLAGGSPTYEQYF TGTGCCAGCAGCTTAGCCGGGGGGAGCCCTACTTACGAGCAGTACTTC
15 NA TRBJ1-1 few TRBV9 CASSVGQFMNTEAFF TGTGCCAGCAGCGTAGGTCAGTTCATGAACACTGAAGCTTTCTTT
14 TRBD2 TRBJ2-7 NA TRBV27 CASAPGLAIHEQYF TGTGCCAGCGCTCCGGGACTAGCTATCCACGAGCAGTACTTC
14 NA TRBJ2-7 NA TRBV27 CASSLSRAVYEQYF TGTGCCAGCAGTTTGTCGAGGGCGGTCTACGAGCAGTACTTC
15 NA TRBJ2-1 NA TRBV9 CASSGGDPSYNEQFF TGTGCCAGCAGCGGGGGAGACCCCTCCTACAATGAGCAGTTCTTC
16 TRBD1 TRBJ1-2 NA TRBV13 CASSLGDRAPNYGYTF TGTGCCAGCAGCTTAGGGGACAGGGCGCCTAACTATGGCTACACCTTC
15 TRBD2 TRBJ2-3 NA TRBV19 CASSMGAGLPDTQYF TGTGCCAGTAGTATGGGAGCGGGGCTTCCAGATACGCAGTATTTT
11 NA TRBJ2-5 NA TRBV7-3 CASSIEETQYF TGTGCCAGCAGCATAGAAGAGACCCAGTACTTC
14 TRBD2 TRBJ2-3 NA TRBV10-3 CAIAGVENTDTQYF TGTGCCATCGCGGGAGTCGAAAACACAGATACGCAGTATTTT